The table lists the clone carrying this T cell receptor beta chain with a few counts. The antigen remains undetermined. Relying on iRepertoire HTBI primers and Arm-PCR of CDR3 regions, the team built TCR beta libraries. TCRdb reprocessed the multiplex PCR reads with MiXCR, giving one entry per CDR3 protein. The data contain about 460,000 distinct CDR3 sequences, about 14% of them seen just once; the ten biggest clones take up approximately 15%. This CDR3 spans 16 amino acids. Germline V CDR1 and CDR2: MNHNS, SASEGT. With V trimmed by 5 bases and J by 5 bases, 11 bases remained unmatched. Sample time point: newly diagnosed GD, antithyroid drugs for less than 3 months. Preparation of the TCR library used RNA extracted from PBMCs. The sample is drawn from a study of regulatory T cells in long-lasting Graves disease. The study's findings and limits: Gene preferences differed: TRBV28, TRBJ1-2, TRBJ2-5 in persistent cases.

These data were likewise used in another study, on T cells in Graves' hyperthyroidism and ophthalmopathy. That paper states: The primer set for the first-round RT-PCR of the TCR CDR3 was HTBI.

The clonotype comes from a woman aged 50 to 65 with Graves disease. This chain links TRBV6-1 with TRBJ2-7; TRBD2 matches at 11 bases. The input for sequencing was peripheral blood mononuclear cells (PBMCs), taken at new diagnosis, from a patient treated with antithyroid drugs. This CDR3 is CASSRLLAGGGHEQYF. In DNA, the CDR3 is TGTGCCAGCAGTCGACTCCTAGCGGGAGGCGGCCACGAGCAGTACTTC.